The T cell receptor beta chain described here comes from a study of vaccination effects on CD4 cells after COVID-19. Turning to the study itself: Sample collection from a couple of convalescent patients occurred 16 days and one week before vaccination.

Study-wide results and caveats: Infection- and vaccine-induced clones contracted markedly late after vaccination.

This CDR3 spans 21 amino acids. With V trimmed by 3 bases and J by 10 bases, 26 bases remained unmatched. CDR1 is SGHDN, CDR2 FVKESK, per germline. Concerning this clone itself: Antigen specificity is unknown.

Expansion with viral peptide pools was applied to antigen-specific CD4+ T cells by the ViraFEST assay prior to sequencing. The authors isolated CD4+ T cells after more than eight days of culture. According to PCR results, the person was infected with SARS-CoV-2 between March and December 2020. An HIV-1 Nef peptide pool served as the negative control culture. TCRdb's copy holds only in-frame clones and misses some; the assay was immunoSEQ multiplex PCR. The sample lists roughly 70,000 clones; roughly 73% were seen once. The sequences come from CD4+ T cells from PBMCs cultured with HIV peptides, collected before COVID-19 vaccination. This sample's subset: HIV-1 Nef peptide pool negative control/reference culture. The chain is built from TRBV14 and TRBJ2-1; 11 nucleotides agree with TRBD2. The clonotype was recovered from a human donor who had a prior SARS-CoV-2 infection. CDR3 DNA sequence: TGTGCCAGCAGCCATTTGGCAAACCCAATGAAAGGACTAGCGGGTGCGGGGGAGCAGTTCTTC. Amino acids: CASSHLANPMKGLAGAGEQFF.